The subject of this entry is one TCR beta chain. Antigen specificity is unknown. With random hexamers, reverse transcription was performed on about 0.5 to 1 ug of RNA. The CDR3 of TCR beta was amplified by immunoSEQ multiplex PCR across 54 Vbeta and 13 Jbeta. MiXCR, run by TCRdb on the immunoSEQ multiplex PCR reads, gives a single entry per CDR3 protein. The sample lists over 130,000 distinct CDR3 sequences; about 95% were seen once. This CDR3 is 17 amino acids long. Trimming shortened V by 3 bases and J by 1 base, and 18 bases separated the two germline ends. The germline gives CDR1 LGHNA, CDR2 YSLEER. In Susac syndrome patients, recently defined diagnostic criteria for definite or probable disease were met. The sample belongs to a study of CD8 T cells in Susac syndrome. About the study: Susac syndrome patients were untreated, on corticosteroids with some adding intravenous immunoglobulin, or on intravenous immunoglobulin only.

Study observations and caveats: In Susac syndrome, CD4+ T cell repertoires lacked any clonal expansion.

The sequence was collected from a human donor with Susac syndrome. The chain combines TRBV4-3 with TRBJ2-5; possibly TRBD1 for D (5 bases). The sequenced sample was CD4+ T cells from PBMCs. CDR3 coding DNA: TGCGCCAGCAGCCAGATGCGCGCAACAGGAGCCCAAGAGACCCAGTACTTC. It codes for CASSQMRATGAQETQYF.